These 8 T cell receptor beta chains originate from one sample sequenced in a study of T cell responses to AZD1222 COVID-19 vaccine. Sequenced by immunoSEQ multiplex PCR; TCRdb stores in-frame clones only, minus some. The table includes about 140,000 clones, around 88% detected once. The sample consisted of peripheral blood, taken on day 0 of AZD1222 vaccination. These receptors came from an adult in good health.

This chain uses TRBV10-2 with TRBJ1-2, with 7 positions matching TRBD1. CDR3 length equals 13 residues. The V gene end was trimmed by 6 bases and the J gene end by 4 bases; junction bases not matched to a gene: 5. CDR1 and CDR2 (germline): WSHSY, SAAADI. The CDR3 here is CASRRDSSYGYTF. CDR3 nucleotide sequence: TGCGCCAGCAGGAGGGACAGCTCCTATGGCTACACCTTC.

The chain links TRBV11-2 to TRBJ1-3; D is uncertain. Germline-derived CDR1 and CDR2 are SGHAT and FQNNGV. The V end lost 5 bases, the J end lost 2 bases, and 16 bases lay between the germline ends. This CDR3 region has 16 residues. As DNA, the CDR3 is TGTGCCAGCAGCCGAATGGAGACATACCCTGGAAACACCATATATTTT. Its protein is CASSRMETYPGNTIYF.

This sequence joins TRBV7-8 and TRBJ2-5; the D is unclear. Germline V lookup: CDR1 SGHVS, CDR2 FQNEAQ. The V end was cut by 1 base, the J end by 0 bases, with 9 bases between. The CDR3 runs to 15 residues. CDR3 protein: CASSLGENNQETQYF. Here the CDR3 DNA reads TGTGCCAGCAGCTTAGGGGAAAACAACCAAGAGACCCAGTACTTC.

This chain connects TRBV11-2 to TRBJ2-7; 11 bases map to TRBD2. Looked up from germline, CDR1 is SGHAT and CDR2 is FQNNGV. The CDR3 has 14 residues. V lost 5 bases, J lost 6 bases, and 6 bases stayed unmatched. The CDR3 coding sequence is TGTGCCAGCAGCCCGGGACTAGCGGAGATCGAGCAGTACTTC. Translation: CASSPGLAEIEQYF.

The chain uses TRBV4-3 and TRBJ2-2; 12 bases line up with TRBD2. The CDR3 extends over 20 amino acids. The germline CDR1 and CDR2 sequences are LGHNA and YSLEER. With V trimmed by 0 bases and J by 0 bases, 8 bases remained unmatched. The CDR3 bases are TGCGCCAGCAGCCAAGAACTAGCGGGAGGCCTGTTCGCGAACACCGGGGAGCTGTTTTTT. Protein sequence: CASSQELAGGLFANTGELFF.

The chain links TRBV18 to TRBJ2-7; TRBD2 agrees at 8 bases. CDR3 length equals 14 residues. Germline V gives CDR1 KGHSH, CDR2 LQKENI. V lost 4 bases, J lost 3 bases, and 5 bases stayed unmatched. The CDR3 DNA follows: TGTGCCAGCTCACTGGGAAGCGGGAGCTACGAGCAGTACTTC. Translation gives CASSLGSGSYEQYF.

The chain combines TRBV27 with TRBJ2-7, with D maybe TRBD1 (6 bases). The CDR3 is made up of 15 amino acids. The V gene's germline CDR1 is MNHEY and CDR2 SMNVEV (reference sequence). V shed 2 bases and J shed 3 bases, with 14 bases lying between them. The chain's CDR3 is CASSLVGQKVYEQYF. The CDR3 DNA is TGTGCCAGCAGTTTAGTGGGACAAAAGGTCTACGAGCAGTACTTC.

The chain recombines TRBV5-1 with TRBJ2-4; D gene ambiguous. The CDR3 contains 15 residues. Germline assignment: CDR1 SGHRS and CDR2 YFSETQ. V gave up 5 bases and J gave up 1 base, with 13 bases separating them. The CDR3 DNA is TGCGCCAGCAGTGAAAAGGCTCGGGCCAAAAACATTCAGTACTTC. Translated, it gives CASSEKARAKNIQYF.